The sequence of this T cell receptor beta chain was determined in a study of T-cell reconstitution after alpha-beta-depleted transplantation in children (dated by TCRdb to about 2016). With regard to the full study: Using TCR repertoire profiling, the study quantitatively followed how T-cell immune reconstitution unfolded in children after TCRalphabeta/CD19-depleted allogeneic hematopoietic cell transplantation.

This clonotype was counted between two and nine times. Its antigen is not yet known. Nothing much larger sits one base from this clone, and base qualities are not available. Library preparation used PCR. Sequencing instrument: Illumina HiSeq 2500. TCR libraries were prepared with molecular barcoding, using unique molecular identifiers to normalize TCRbeta repertoire quantification. The public sequencing data were trimmed at Q25 with fastp and processed into clonotypes with MiXCR by TCRdb, which kept only in-frame beta chains. Merged by CDR3 protein, the rows form single entries marked with the most common genes and DNA. The sample yields 150,000 to 200,000 distinct CDR3 sequences; 6.5% to 7.5% were counted once. Together, the top ten hold around 3% of the sample. This TCR derives from a human donor who donated a stem cell graft to a child with Wiskott-Aldrich syndrome. Sequencing was performed on PBMCs from the stem cell graft donor, taken from the stem cell graft.

The DNA sequence is as follows: TGCGCCAGCAGCTTCATAGGAAACACAGATACGCAGTATTTT. Translated, it gives CASSFIGNTDTQYF. The chain employs TRBV5-1 and TRBJ2-3; no D gene call is confident. V is clipped by 2 bases and J by 2 bases, and the sequence between their germline boundaries is 9 bases long. The germline V gene supplies CDR1 SGHRS and CDR2 YFSETQ. From the cysteine up to the phenylalanine, the CDR3 has a length of 14 residues. Just CDR3 DNA is preserved here, 42 bases in frame from base 1. The variable domain in full, with residues beyond the CDR3 obtained from the reference TRBV5-1 and TRBJ2-3 genes, is KAGVTQTPRYLIKTRGQQVTLSCSPISGHRSVSWYQQTPGQGLQFLFEYFSETQRNKGNFPGRFSGRQFSNSRSEMNVSTLELGDSALYLCASSFIGNTDTQYFGPGTRLTVL.